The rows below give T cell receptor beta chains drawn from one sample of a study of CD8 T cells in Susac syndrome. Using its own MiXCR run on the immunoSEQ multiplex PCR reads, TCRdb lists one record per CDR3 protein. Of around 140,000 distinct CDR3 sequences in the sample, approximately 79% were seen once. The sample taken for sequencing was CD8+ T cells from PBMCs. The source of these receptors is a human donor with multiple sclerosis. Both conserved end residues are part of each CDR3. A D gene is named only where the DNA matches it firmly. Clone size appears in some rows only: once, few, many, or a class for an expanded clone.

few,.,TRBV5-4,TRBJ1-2,CASSLDRRTNYGYTF,TGTGCCAGCAGCTTGGACAGGAGAACTAACTATGGCTACACCTTC
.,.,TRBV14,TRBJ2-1,CASSQPPGRMQFF,TGTGCCAGCAGCCAACCCCCTGGGAGGATGCAGTTCTTC
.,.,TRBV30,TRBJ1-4,CAWSGGVSKVKTNEKLFF,TGTGCCTGGAGTGGAGGGGTGTCCAAAGTGAAAACTAATGAAAAACTGTTTTTT
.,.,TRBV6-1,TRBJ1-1,CASSRGAFRVNTEAFF,TGTGCCAGCAGTCGAGGGGCGTTTCGTGTGAACACTGAAGCTTTCTTT
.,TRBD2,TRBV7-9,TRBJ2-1,CASSSPTSGRANEQFF,TGTGCCAGCAGCTCACCGACTAGCGGGAGGGCCAATGAGCAGTTCTTC
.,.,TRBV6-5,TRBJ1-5,CASSSNSNQPQHF,TGTGCCAGCAGTTCTAATAGCAATCAGCCCCAGCATTTT
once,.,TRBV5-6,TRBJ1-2,CASSSTSSGGISGGYTF,TGTGCCAGCAGCTCGACATCCTCGGGGGGGATTAGTGGTGGCTACACCTTC
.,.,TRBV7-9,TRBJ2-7,CASSLGSNEQYF,TGTGCCAGCAGCTTAGGGTCCAACGAGCAGTACTTC
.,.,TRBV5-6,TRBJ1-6,CASSDGPGEYSPLHF,TGTGCCAGCAGCGACGGGCCGGGGGAGTATTCACCCCTCCACTTT
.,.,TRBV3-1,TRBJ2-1,CATGGLVHNEQFF,TGTGCCACAGGGGGACTAGTTCACAATGAGCAGTTCTTC
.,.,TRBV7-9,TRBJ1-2,CASSLSDTEDGYTF,TGTGCCAGCAGCTTAAGTGACACTGAAGATGGCTACACCTTC
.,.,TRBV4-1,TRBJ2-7,CASSQELDTRYEQYF,TGCGCCAGCAGCCAAGAATTGGACACTCGATACGAGCAGTACTTC
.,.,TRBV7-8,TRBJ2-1,CASSLFAFSSYNEQFF,TGTGCCAGCAGCTTATTTGCCTTCAGCTCCTACAATGAGCAGTTCTTC
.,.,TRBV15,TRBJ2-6,CATSRWTRRSGANVLTF,TGTGCCACCAGCCGTTGGACACGGCGCTCTGGGGCCAACGTCCTGACTTTC
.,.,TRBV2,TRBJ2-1,CASSGADRGSSSSYNEQFF,TGTGCCAGCAGTGGGGCAGATCGGGGATCTTCTAGCTCCTACAATGAGCAGTTCTTC
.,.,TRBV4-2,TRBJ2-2,CASSQDLTGSRTGELFF,TGTGCCAGCAGCCAAGATCTGACCGGGAGTCGGACCGGGGAGCTGTTTTTT
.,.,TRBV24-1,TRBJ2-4,CATSDSGGVIQYF,TGTGCCACCAGTGATTCTGGAGGGGTCATTCAGTACTTC
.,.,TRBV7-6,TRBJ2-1,CASSLILTGTNEQFF,TGTGCCAGCAGCTTAATACTAACCGGCACCAATGAGCAGTTCTTC
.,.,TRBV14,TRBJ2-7,CASSQVASGVTEQYF,TGTGCCAGCAGCCAAGTCGCGTCGGGGGTTACCGAGCAGTACTTC
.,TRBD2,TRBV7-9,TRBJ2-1,CASSQTGLAGEQFF,TGTGCCAGCAGCCAAACGGGACTAGCGGGGGAGCAGTTCTTC
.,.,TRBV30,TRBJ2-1,CAWSVGNDNEQFF,TGTGCCTGGAGTGTGGGCAACGACAATGAGCAGTTCTTC
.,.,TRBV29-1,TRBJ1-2,CSVTGTEGYGYTF,TGCAGCGTTACAGGGACGGAAGGCTATGGCTACACCTTC
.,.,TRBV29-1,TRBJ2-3,CSAPTQGDTQYF,TGCAGCGCACCCACACAGGGAGATACGCAGTATTTT
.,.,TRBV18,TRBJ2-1,CASSPWDAGFEEQFF,TGTGCCAGCTCACCCTGGGACGCTGGCTTCGAGGAGCAGTTCTTC
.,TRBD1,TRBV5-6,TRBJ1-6,CASSSWTGRNGSPLHF,TGTGCCAGCAGCTCCTGGACAGGGAGAAACGGTTCACCCCTCCACTTT
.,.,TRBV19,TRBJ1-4,CASSVEGLPNEKLFF,TGTGCCAGTAGTGTGGAGGGACTTCCGAATGAAAAACTGTTTTTT
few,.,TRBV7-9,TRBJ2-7,CASSPDRTDEQYF,TGTGCCAGCAGCCCAGATAGGACAGACGAGCAGTACTTC
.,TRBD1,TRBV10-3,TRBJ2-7,CAISGGQGISPNEQYF,TGTGCCATCAGTGGGGGACAGGGGATTTCCCCCAACGAGCAGTACTTC
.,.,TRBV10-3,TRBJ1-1,CASMGKTDSNTEAFF,TGTGCCTCCATGGGAAAGACAGATTCGAACACTGAAGCTTTCTTT
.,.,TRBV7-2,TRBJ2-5,CASSIDRQETQYF,TGTGCCAGCAGCATAGACAGACAAGAGACCCAGTACTTC
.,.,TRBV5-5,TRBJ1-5,CASSLEDRINQPQHF,TGTGCCAGCAGCTTGGAAGACAGGATCAATCAGCCCCAGCATTTT
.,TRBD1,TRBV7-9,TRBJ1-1,CASSPRQGATEAFF,TGTGCCAGCAGCCCTCGACAGGGGGCCACTGAAGCTTTCTTT